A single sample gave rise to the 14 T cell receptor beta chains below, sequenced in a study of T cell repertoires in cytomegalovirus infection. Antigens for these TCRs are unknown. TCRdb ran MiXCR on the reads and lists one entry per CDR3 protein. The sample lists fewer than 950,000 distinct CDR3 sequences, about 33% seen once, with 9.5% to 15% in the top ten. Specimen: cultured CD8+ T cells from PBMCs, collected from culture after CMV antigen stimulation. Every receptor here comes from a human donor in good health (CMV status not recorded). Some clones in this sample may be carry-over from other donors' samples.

The CDR3 bases are TGTGCCAGCAGCCTGAAGCTGGACGACCCGGAAAATGAAGAGACCCAGTACTTC. It specifies CASSLKLDDPENEETQYF. V gene TRBV6-2 or TRBV6-3 combines with J gene TRBJ2-5; D is undetermined. CDR1 MNHEY and CDR2 SVGEGT come from the germline V gene. There are 18 residues in the CDR3. Trimming shortened V by 6 bases and J by 3 bases, and 26 bases separated the two germline ends.

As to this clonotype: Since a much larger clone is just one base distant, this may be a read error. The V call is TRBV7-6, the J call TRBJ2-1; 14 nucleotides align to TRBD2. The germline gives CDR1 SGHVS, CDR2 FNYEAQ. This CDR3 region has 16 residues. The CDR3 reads CASSLRLAGGRNVQFF. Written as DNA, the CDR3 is TGTGCCAGCAGCTTACGACTAGCGGGGGGGCGAAATGTGCAGTTCTTC.

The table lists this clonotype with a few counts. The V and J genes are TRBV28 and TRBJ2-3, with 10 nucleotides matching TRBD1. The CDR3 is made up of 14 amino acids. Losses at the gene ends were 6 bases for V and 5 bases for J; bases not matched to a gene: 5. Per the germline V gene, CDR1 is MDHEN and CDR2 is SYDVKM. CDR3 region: CASRDRGLEDTQYF. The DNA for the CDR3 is TGTGCCAGCAGAGACAGGGGGCTGGAAGATACGCAGTATTTT.

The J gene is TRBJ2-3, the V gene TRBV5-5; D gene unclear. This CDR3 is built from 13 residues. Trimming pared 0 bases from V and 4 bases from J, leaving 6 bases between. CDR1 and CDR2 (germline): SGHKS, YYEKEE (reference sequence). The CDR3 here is CASSLEAPDTQYF. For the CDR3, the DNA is TGTGCCAGCAGCTTGGAAGCACCAGATACGCAGTATTTT. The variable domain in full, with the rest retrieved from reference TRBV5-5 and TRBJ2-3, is DAGVTQSPTHLIKTRGQQVTLRCSPISGHKSVSWYQQVLGQGPQFIFQYYEKEERGRGNFPDRFSARQFPNYSSELNVNALLLGDSALYLCASSLEAPDTQYFGPGTRLTVL.

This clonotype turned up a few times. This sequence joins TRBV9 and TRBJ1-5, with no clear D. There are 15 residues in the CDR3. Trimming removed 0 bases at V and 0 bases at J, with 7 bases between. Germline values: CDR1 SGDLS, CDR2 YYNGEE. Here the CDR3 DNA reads TGTGCCAGCAGCGTAGGGTTCGATAGCAATCAGCCCCAGCATTTT. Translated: CASSVGFDSNQPQHF.

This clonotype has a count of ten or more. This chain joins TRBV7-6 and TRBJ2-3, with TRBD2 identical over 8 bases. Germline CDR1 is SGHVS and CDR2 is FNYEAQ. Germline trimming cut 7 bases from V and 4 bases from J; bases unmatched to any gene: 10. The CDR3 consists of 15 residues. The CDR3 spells CASTQAGGRADTQYF. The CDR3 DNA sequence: TGTGCCAGCACCCAGGCGGGGGGCAGGGCAGATACGCAGTATTTT. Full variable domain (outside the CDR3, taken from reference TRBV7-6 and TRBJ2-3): GAGVSQSPRYKVTKRGQDVALRCDPISGHVSLYWYRQALGQGPEFLTYFNYEAQQDKSGLPNDRFSAERPEGSISTLTIQRTEQRDSAMYRCASTQAGGRADTQYFGPGTRLTVL.

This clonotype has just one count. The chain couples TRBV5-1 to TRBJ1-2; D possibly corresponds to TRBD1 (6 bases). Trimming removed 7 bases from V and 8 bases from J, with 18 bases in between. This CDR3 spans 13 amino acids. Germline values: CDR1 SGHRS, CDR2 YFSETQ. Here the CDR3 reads CASSGGGAGGYTF. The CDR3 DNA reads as TGCGCCAGCTCCGGGGGGGGGGCTGGCGGCTACACCTTC.

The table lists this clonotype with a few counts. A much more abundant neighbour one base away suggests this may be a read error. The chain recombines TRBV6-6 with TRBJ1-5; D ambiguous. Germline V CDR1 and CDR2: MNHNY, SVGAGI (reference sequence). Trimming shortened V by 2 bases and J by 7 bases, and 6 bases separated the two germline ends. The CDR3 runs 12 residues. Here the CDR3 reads CASSYPSQPQHF. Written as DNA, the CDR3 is TGTGCCAGCAGTTACCCCAGCCAGCCCCAGCATTTT.

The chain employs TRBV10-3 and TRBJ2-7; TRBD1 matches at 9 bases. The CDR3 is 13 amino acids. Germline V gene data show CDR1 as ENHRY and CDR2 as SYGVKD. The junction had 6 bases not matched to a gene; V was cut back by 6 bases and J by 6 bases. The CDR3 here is CAIRTGGTGEQYV. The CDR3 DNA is TGTGCCATCAGAACAGGGGGCACGGGCGAGCAGTACGTC.

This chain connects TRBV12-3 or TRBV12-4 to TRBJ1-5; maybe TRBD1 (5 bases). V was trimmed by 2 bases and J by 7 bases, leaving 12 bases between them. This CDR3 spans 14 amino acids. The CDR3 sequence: CASSLRGSGQPQHF. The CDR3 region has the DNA TGTGCCAGCAGTTTACGGGGGTCGGGGCAGCCCCAGCATTTT.

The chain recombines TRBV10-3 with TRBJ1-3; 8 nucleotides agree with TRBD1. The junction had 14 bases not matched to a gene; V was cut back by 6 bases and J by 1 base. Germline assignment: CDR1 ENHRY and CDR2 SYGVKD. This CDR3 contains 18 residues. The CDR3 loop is CAIRMKGQEKRSGNTIYF. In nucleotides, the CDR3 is TGTGCCATCAGAATGAAGGGACAGGAGAAACGATCTGGAAACACCATATATTTT.

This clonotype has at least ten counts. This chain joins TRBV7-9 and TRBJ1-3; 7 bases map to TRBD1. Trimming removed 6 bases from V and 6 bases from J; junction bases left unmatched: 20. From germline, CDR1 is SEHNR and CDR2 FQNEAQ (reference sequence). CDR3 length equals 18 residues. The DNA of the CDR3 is TGTGCCAGCAGAATCAGTGGGGGAACTGGGACAGAAGAAAACACCATATATTTT. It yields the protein CASRISGGTGTEENTIYF.

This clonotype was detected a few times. Written as DNA, the CDR3 is TGCGCCAGCAGCCAAGTCGTGCCTAGGCCCACAGATACGCAGTATTTT. Protein sequence: CASSQVVPRPTDTQYF. The chain combines TRBV4-1 with TRBJ2-3; D unresolved. V was pared by 1 base and J by 2 bases, with 13 bases between. Germline V gene sequence: CDR1 MGHRA, CDR2 YSYEKL. The CDR3 totals 16 residues.

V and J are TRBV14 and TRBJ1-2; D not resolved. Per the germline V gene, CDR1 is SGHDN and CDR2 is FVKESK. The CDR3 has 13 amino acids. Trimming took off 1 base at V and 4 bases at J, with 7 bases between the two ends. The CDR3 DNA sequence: TGTGCCAGCAGCCAAGGATTCGGCTATGGCTACACCTTC. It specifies CASSQGFGYGYTF.